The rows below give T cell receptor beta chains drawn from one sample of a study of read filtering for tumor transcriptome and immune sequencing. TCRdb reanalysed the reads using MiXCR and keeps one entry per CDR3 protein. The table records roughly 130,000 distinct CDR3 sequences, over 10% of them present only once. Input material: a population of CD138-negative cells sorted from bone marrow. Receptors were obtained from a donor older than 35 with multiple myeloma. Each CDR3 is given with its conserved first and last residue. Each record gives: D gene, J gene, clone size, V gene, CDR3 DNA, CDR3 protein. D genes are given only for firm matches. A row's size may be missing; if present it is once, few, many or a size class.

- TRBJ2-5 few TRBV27 TGTGCCAGCAGAACCTGGGGGGGTGCGGGGGCTGAGACCCAGTACTTC CASRTWGGAGAETQYF
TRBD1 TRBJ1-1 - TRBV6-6 TGTGCCAGCAGGCCGGGACAGGGGGTAGGAACTGAAGCTTTCTTT CASRPGQGVGTEAFF
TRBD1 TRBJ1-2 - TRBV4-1 TGCGCCAGCAGCCAAGATATGGGGACAGGCTTGAACTATGGCTACACCTTC CASSQDMGTGLNYGYTF
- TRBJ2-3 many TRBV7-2 TGTGCCAGCAGCCAAATGGACCCGGGAATAGGCACAGATACGCAGTATTTT CASSQMDPGIGTDTQYF
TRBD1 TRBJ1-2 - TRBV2 TGTGCCAGCAGTGTGCAGGGGGATTTGGGCTACACCTTC CASSVQGDLGYTF
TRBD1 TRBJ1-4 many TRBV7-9 TGTGCCAGCATAGGGACAGGAGAGAGATCCACAACTAATGAAAAACTGTTTTTT CASIGTGERSTTNEKLFF
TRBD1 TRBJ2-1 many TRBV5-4 TGTGCCAGCAGCCCCCGACAGGGAGTTGGGCCCAATGAGCAGTTCTTC CASSPRQGVGPNEQFF
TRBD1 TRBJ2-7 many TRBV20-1 TGCAGTGCTAAAGGACAGGGGTTACACGAGCAGTACTTC CSAKGQGLHEQYF
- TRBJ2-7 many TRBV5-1 TGCGCCAGCAGCTTTCTGGGGGGAACCTACGAGCAGTACTTC CASSFLGGTYEQYF
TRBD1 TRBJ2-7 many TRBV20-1 TGCAGTGCTAGCCTCCCGGGACAGTCCTACGAGCAGTACTTC CSASLPGQSYEQYF
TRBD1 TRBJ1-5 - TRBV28 TGTGCCAGCCGAGACAGGGTTGGGCAGCCCCAGCATTTT CASRDRVGQPQHF
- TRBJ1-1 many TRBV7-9 TGTGCCAGCAGCCCCCTTTATGGGAACACTGAAGCTTTCTTT CASSPLYGNTEAFF
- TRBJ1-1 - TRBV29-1 TGCAGCGTCGCTCAGGCGTCGGCCACTGAAGCTTTCTTT CSVAQASATEAFF
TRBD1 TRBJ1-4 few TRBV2 TGTGCCAGCGGCCGGGACAGGGCGAGTGAAAAACTGTTTTTT CASGRDRASEKLFF
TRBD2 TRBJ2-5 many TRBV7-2 TGTGCCAGCAGCTTCGGTAGCGGGAGCGGGGAGACCCAGTACTTC CASSFGSGSGETQYF
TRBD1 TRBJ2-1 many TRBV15 TGTGCCACCAGAAACATCCCGGGACAGGGGACGTTCTTC CATRNIPGQGTFF
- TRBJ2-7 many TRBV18 TGTGCCAGCTCACCGTTAGGGGTTGGGGAGCAGTACTTC CASSPLGVGEQYF
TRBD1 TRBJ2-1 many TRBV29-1 TGCAGCGTTGACACTGGGGGCCAGGGGGTCAATGAGCAGTTCTTC CSVDTGGQGVNEQFF
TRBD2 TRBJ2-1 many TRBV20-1 TGCAGTGCTAGAGATAGGGGCCGGACTAGCGGGGGGGCCTACAATGAGCAGTTCTTC CSARDRGRTSGGAYNEQFF
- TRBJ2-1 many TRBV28 TGTGCCAGCAGTAGCCGCACCGGGACGGTATACAATGAGCAGTTCTTC CASSSRTGTVYNEQFF
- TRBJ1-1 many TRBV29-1 TGCAGCGTTGATGGAGGTGACACTGAAGCTTTCTTT CSVDGGDTEAFF
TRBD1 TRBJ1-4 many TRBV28 TGTGCCAGCAGTTTGGCCGGGACAGGGGATGAAAAACTGTTTTTT CASSLAGTGDEKLFF